Listed below are T cell receptor beta chains from one sample, sequenced in a study of control samples from healthy donors and cancer patients. Generated by immunoSEQ multiplex PCR, the TCRdb table keeps only in-frame clones and is missing some. Counted here are roughly 130,000 clones, less than 95% occurring once; the ten biggest clones make up less than 4%. The sequencing input was blood. The receptors come from a man younger than 45 in good health. Both conserved end residues are part of each CDR3. A D gene is named only where the DNA matches it firmly. A clone size is listed for some rows: how often the clone was seen (once, few, many), or a class if it is expanded.

d_call	clone_size	v_call	j_call	cdr3_aa	cdr3_nt
-	few	TRBV2	TRBJ1-1	CASTSNTEAFF	TGTGCCAGCACGTCGAACACTGAAGCTTTCTTT
TRBD2	-	TRBV7-6	TRBJ2-7	CASSSLGTSGGSEQYF	TGTGCCAGCAGCTCCTTAGGGACTAGCGGGGGCTCCGAGCAGTACTTC
-	-	TRBV5-6	TRBJ2-1	CASSIRTIVGYNEQFF	TGTGCCAGCAGCATCCGGACGATCGTGGGATACAATGAGCAGTTCTTC
TRBD2	-	TRBV7-9	TRBJ2-4	CASSSSGGPNIQYF	TGTGCCAGCAGCTCCTCGGGGGGGCCGAACATTCAGTACTTC
TRBD1	-	TRBV7-9	TRBJ2-1	CASSLDTGGWVFF	TGTGCCAGCAGCTTAGATACAGGGGGTTGGGTGTTCTTC
-	-	TRBV18	TRBJ1-6	CASSPGVGGTNNSPLHF	TGTGCCAGCTCACCAGGCGTGGGGGGCACGAATAATTCACCCCTCCACTTT
-	-	TRBV9	TRBJ1-2	CASSALGRGDYGYTF	TGTGCCAGCAGCGCCCTGGGGAGGGGGGACTATGGCTACACCTTC